The T cell receptor beta chain described here comes from a study of T cell responses to AZD1222 COVID-19 vaccine. The study's findings and limits: Within unmutated variant regions lay the reported targets of nearly half of spike-specific TCRs.

Assay used: immunoSEQ multiplex PCR; TCRdb lists only in-frame clones, some missing. This table holds about 56,000 clones, approximately 83% found once. The CDR3 is made up of 15 amino acids. Germline V CDR1 and CDR2: MNHNY, SVGAGI (reference sequence). V was cut by 8 bases and J by 5 bases, with 22 bases left in between. As for this clone: What it binds is unknown.

This chain links TRBV6-6 with TRBJ2-7; D call uncertain. The source was peripheral blood, collected on day 0 of AZD1222 vaccination. This clonotype was obtained from an adult in good health. The CDR3 sequence is CASSLPPPVQDEQYF. The CDR3, as DNA: TGTGCCAGCTCCCTACCGCCCCCTGTCCAGGACGAGCAGTACTTC.